This T cell receptor beta chain was sequenced in a study of graft-versus-host responses after intestinal transplantation. Study-wide background: Isolated intestinal, liver-intestinal, or multivisceral transplants were what recipients had.

TCRdb's table, derived via immunoSEQ multiplex PCR, lists solely in-frame clones and lacks some. The profile shows about 39,000 clones, nearly 95% of them singletons. Details on this clone: Its specificity is not known.

Study results and limitations: GvH clones detected in recipient marrow included some appearing first in ileum or blood.

Trimming removed 5 bases from V and 2 bases from J; junction bases left unmatched: 2. CDR1 SGHVS and CDR2 FNYEAQ come from the germline V gene. The CDR3 extends over 14 amino acids. The sequencing here drew on unstimulated CD8+ T cells sorted from spleen or lymph node cells, taken before transplant. The chain is built from TRBV7-6 and TRBJ2-2; TRBD1 agrees at 7 bases. The sequence was collected from a human donor who was the organ donor for an intestinal transplant. CDR3: CASSGQANTGELFF. The DNA of the CDR3 is TGTGCCAGCAGCGGACAGGCCAACACCGGGGAGCTGTTTTTT. Full variable domain (missing parts from reference TRBV7-6 and TRBJ2-2): GAGVSQSPRYKVTKRGQDVALRCDPISGHVSLYWYRQALGQGPEFLTYFNYEAQQDKSGLPNDRFSAERPEGSISTLTIQRTEQRDSAMYRCASSGQANTGELFFGEGSRLTVL.